The TCR beta chain described here comes from a study of blood T cell repertoires in COVID-19. Overall study: The United States, Italy and Spain provided the acute and convalescent COVID-19 samples. The cDNA or gDNA used as material had been derived from T cells, B-cell-depleted T cells, or PBMCs.

The germline V gene has CDR1 PRHDT and CDR2 FYEKMQ (reference sequence). V was pared by 0 bases and J by 4 bases, with 6 bases between. The CDR3 has 13 amino acids. This clone is termed hyperexpanded (1% or more). Authors' methods: Using reference gene primer amplification, nucleated cell counts were estimated. Clones were sequenced by immunoSEQ multiplex PCR, and TCRdb holds only the in-frame ones, with some missing. V, J and clone size were drawn from that table, and D and trimming were deduced from the DNA. The sample includes about 15,000 clones, roughly 79% seen only once; the top ten take under 35%.

This clonotype was obtained from a man between 65 and 85 years old with active or convalescent COVID-19. V gene TRBV13 combines with J gene TRBJ1-1, with D possibly matching TRBD1 (5 bases). The specimen sequenced was peripheral blood. The CDR3 region has the DNA TGTGCCAGCAGCTTAGGGGGGCGCACTGAAGCTTTCTTT. Residues: CASSLGGRTEAFF.